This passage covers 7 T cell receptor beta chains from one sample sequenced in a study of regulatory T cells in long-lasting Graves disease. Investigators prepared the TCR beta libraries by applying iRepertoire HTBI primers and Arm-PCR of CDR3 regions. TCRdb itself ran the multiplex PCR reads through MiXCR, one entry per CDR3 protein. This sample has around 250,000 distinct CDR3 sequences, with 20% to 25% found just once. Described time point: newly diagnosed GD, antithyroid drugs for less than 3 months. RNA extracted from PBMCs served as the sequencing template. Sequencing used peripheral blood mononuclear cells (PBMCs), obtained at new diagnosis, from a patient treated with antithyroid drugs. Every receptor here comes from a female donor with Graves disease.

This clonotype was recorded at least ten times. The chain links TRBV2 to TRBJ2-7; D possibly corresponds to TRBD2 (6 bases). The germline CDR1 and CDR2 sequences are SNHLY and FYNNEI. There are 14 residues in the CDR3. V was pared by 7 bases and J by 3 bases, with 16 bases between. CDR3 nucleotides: TGTGCCAGCACCCCAGGGTGGGGAGGCTACGAGCAGTACTTC. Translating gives CASTPGWGGYEQYF.

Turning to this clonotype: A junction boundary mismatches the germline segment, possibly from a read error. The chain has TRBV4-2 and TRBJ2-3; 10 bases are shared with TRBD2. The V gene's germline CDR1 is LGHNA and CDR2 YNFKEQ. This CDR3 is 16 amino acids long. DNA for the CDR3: TGTGCCAGCTCACAGCAAGCGGGAGGGGGTACAGGTACGCAGTATTTT. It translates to CASSQQAGGGTGTQYF.

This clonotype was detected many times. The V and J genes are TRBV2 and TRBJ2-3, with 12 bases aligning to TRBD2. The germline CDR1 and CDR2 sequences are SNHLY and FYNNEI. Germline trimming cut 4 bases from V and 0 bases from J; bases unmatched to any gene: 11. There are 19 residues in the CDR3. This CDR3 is CASSAPLGTSGLSTDTQYF. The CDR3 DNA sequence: TGTGCCAGCAGTGCCCCTCTTGGGACTAGCGGGTTAAGCACAGATACGCAGTATTTT.

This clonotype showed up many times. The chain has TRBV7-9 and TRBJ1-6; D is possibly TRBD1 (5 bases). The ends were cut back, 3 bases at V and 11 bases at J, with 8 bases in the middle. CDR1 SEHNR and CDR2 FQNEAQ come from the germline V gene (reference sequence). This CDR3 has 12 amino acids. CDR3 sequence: CASSFPGAPLHF. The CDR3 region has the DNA TGTGCCAGCAGCTTCCCGGGGGCACCCCTCCACTTT.

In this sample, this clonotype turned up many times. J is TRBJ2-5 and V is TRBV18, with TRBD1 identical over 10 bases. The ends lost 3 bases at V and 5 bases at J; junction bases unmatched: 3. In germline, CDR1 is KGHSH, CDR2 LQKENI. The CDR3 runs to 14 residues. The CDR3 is CASSPGTGDETQYF. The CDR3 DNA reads TGTGCCAGCTCACCGGGGACAGGGGATGAGACCCAGTACTTC.

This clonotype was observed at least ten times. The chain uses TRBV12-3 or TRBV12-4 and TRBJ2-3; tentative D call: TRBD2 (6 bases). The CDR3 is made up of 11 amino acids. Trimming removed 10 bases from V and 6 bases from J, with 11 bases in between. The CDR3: CAISAGDTQYF. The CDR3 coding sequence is TGTGCCATTTCCGCGGGGGATACGCAGTATTTT.

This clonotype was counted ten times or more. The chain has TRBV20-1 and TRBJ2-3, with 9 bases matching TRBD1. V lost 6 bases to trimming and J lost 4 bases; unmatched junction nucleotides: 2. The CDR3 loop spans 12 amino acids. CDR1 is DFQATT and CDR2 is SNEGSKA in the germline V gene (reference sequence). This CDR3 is CSAGQGPDTQYF. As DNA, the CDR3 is TGCAGTGCGGGACAGGGCCCAGATACGCAGTATTTT.